This T cell receptor (beta chain) was recorded in a study of blood T cell repertoires in COVID-19. The protocol was immunoSEQ multiplex PCR, while the TCRdb copy is restricted to in-frame clones and leaves out a portion. The repertoire consists of some 95,000 clones, with 75% to 95% occurring once and the leading ten covering under 2.5%. The sample taken for sequencing was peripheral blood. The receptor's source is a human donor with active COVID-19. The donor label of this sample is uncertain.

The CDR3 loop is CASSTQTGGELFF. The CDR3, as DNA: TGTGCCAGTAGTACCCAGACAGGGGGGGAGCTGTTTTTT. V gene TRBV19 combines with J gene TRBJ2-2, with 7 bases lining up with TRBD1. After removal of 4 bases from V and 8 bases from J, the junction contained 4 bases not matched to a gene. CDR1 and CDR2 from the germline V gene are LNHDA and SQIVND (reference sequence). The CDR3 has 13 residues.